This T cell receptor beta chain derives from a study of chemoradiotherapy in HPV16-positive cancers. Study as a whole: Two HPV16-positive patients' cells yielded candidate HPV-specific clones and common motifs. Study-level results: Candidate HPV-specific clones and E7-related TCR motifs grew in tumor during treatment. Only a couple of HPV16-positive patients supplied the functional HPV-specificity definition. HPV-responsive T-cell expansion during chemoradiotherapy was linked to improved recurrence-free survival in HPV16-positive patients.

For this clone: The target antigen is unknown.

CDR3 size: 15 residues. Germline CDR1 reads SGHRS; CDR2 reads YFSETQ. With 0 bases removed from V and 4 bases from J, the gap between germline ends came to 11 bases. Assay used: immunoSEQ multiplex PCR; TCRdb lists only in-frame clones, some missing. This table holds under 50,000 clones, roughly 77% found once. The clonotype was recovered from a human donor with HPV-associated anogenital cancer. The rearrangement joins TRBV5-1 to TRBJ2-1, with D hard to call. The sample here was blood, taken from a patient who underwent chemoradiotherapy. In nucleotides, the CDR3 is TGCGCCAGCAGCTTGGCCCTTGTGGGTTACAATGAGCAGTTCTTC. This sequence encodes CASSLALVGYNEQFF.